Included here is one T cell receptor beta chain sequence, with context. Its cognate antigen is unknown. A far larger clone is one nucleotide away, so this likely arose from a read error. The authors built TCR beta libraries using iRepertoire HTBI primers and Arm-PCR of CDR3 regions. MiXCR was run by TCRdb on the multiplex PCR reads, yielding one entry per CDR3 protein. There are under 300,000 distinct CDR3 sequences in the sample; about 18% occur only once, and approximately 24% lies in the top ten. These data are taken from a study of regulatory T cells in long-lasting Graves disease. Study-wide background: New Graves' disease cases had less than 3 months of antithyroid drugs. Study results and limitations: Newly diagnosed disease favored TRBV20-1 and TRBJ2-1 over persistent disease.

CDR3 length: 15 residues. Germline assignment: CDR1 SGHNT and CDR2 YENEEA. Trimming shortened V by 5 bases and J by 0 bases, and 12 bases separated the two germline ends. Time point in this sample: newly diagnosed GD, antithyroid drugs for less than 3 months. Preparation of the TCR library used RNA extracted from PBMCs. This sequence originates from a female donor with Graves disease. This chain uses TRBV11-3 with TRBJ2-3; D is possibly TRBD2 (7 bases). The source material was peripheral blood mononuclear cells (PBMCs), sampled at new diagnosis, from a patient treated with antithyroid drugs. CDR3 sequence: CASSPAGASTDTQYF. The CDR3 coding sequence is TGTGCCAGCAGCCCGGCGGGGGCTAGCACAGATACGCAGTATTTT.